This is a list of T cell receptor beta chains from one sample in a study of blood T cell repertoires in COVID-19. Clones were read by immunoSEQ multiplex PCR, and TCRdb kept only the in-frame ones, dropping some. The sample lists around 43,000 clones, 75% to 90% seen once, with roughly 21% in the top ten. Input material: peripheral blood. All receptors come from a man in his fifties or sixties with active COVID-19. The CDR3 runs from the conserved cysteine through the conserved F or W. A D gene is named only where the DNA matches it firmly. Size values are once, few and many counts, or a class for expanded clones, and some rows have none.

d_call	v_call	j_call	clone_size	cdr3_aa	cdr3_nt
TRBD1	TRBV28	TRBJ2-1	.	CASSYPGQIYNEQFF	TGTGCCAGCAGCTATCCGGGACAGATTTACAATGAGCAGTTCTTC
TRBD1	TRBV6-6	TRBJ1-2	.	CASSSEGARGYTF	TGTGCCAGCAGTTCTGAGGGGGCGCGGGGCTACACCTTC
.	TRBV28	TRBJ1-2	.	CASRVPTSPYGYTF	TGTGCCAGCCGCGTTCCCACTAGTCCCTATGGCTACACCTTC
.	TRBV10-3	TRBJ2-1	.	CAIRGTLAASSYNEQFF	TGTGCCATCAGGGGGACTTTGGCGGCTAGCTCCTACAATGAGCAGTTCTTC
.	TRBV19	TRBJ1-5	.	CASGIRGARAQPQHF	TGTGCCAGTGGTATCCGGGGTGCTCGGGCTCAGCCCCAGCATTTT
.	TRBV19	TRBJ2-6	.	CASRRGSGANVLTF	TGTGCCAGTCGCCGGGGATCAGGGGCCAACGTCCTGACTTTC
.	TRBV12-3/TRBV12-4	TRBJ1-5	once	CASSLQGTQPQHF	TGTGCCAGCAGTTTACAGGGCACTCAGCCCCAGCATTTT
.	TRBV11-2	TRBJ2-7	once	CASSLAPRVYEQYF	TGTGCCAGCAGCTTAGCCCCGCGGGTCTACGAGCAGTACTTC
.	TRBV19	TRBJ2-7	.	CASSAGEQYF	TGTGCCAGTAGTGCGGGGGAGCAGTACTTC
TRBD1	TRBV4-1	TRBJ1-1	.	CASSQDLGQQAFF	TGCGCCAGCAGCCAAGATTTGGGACAGCAAGCTTTCTTT
TRBD2	TRBV28	TRBJ2-5	once	CASTPGLAPQETQYF	TGTGCCAGCACCCCGGGACTAGCCCCCCAAGAGACCCAGTACTTC
.	TRBV6-6	TRBJ1-6	.	CASSYPREMRSPLHF	TGTGCCAGCAGTTACCCCCGTGAGATGAGGTCACCCCTCCACTTT
.	TRBV29-1	TRBJ1-2	once	CSAVRGTDYGYTF	TGCAGCGCCGTCAGGGGTACGGACTATGGCTACACCTTC
TRBD1	TRBV7-3	TRBJ2-5	once	CASSSGQGGQETQYF	TGTGCCAGCAGCTCTGGACAGGGAGGCCAAGAGACCCAGTACTTC
TRBD2	TRBV11-2	TRBJ2-1	.	CASGSGSALVYNEQFF	TGTGCCAGCGGGAGCGGGAGCGCCTTAGTCTACAATGAGCAGTTCTTC
TRBD1	TRBV7-2	TRBJ2-7	.	CASRLDRGHTYEQYF	TGTGCCAGCAGATTAGACAGGGGGCACACCTACGAGCAGTACTTC